This is a list of T cell receptor beta chains from one sample in a study of blood T cell repertoires in COVID-19. Assay: immunoSEQ multiplex PCR; the TCRdb copy retains only in-frame clones and omits some. Of almost 200,000 clones detected, 70% to 90% appear once; the ten largest clones hold 7.5% to 10%. Sequenced: PBMCs or T cells enriched from blood (not recorded which). These receptor sequences come from a woman younger than 30 who had recovered from COVID-19. Each CDR3 is given with its conserved first and last residue. The D gene is left open where the match is weak. Not every row has a clone size; where given, it reads once, few, many or a size class.

NA | TRBJ1-2 | NA | TRBV29-1 | CSVEGTAYGYTF | TGCAGCGTTGAAGGGACAGCCTATGGCTACACCTTC
TRBD2 | TRBJ2-1 | NA | TRBV9 | CASSVGWTSGGNEQFF | TGTGCCAGCAGCGTAGGATGGACTAGCGGGGGCAATGAGCAGTTCTTC
TRBD1 | TRBJ2-7 | NA | TRBV19 | CASSAPGQGDYEQYF | TGTGCCAGTAGTGCCCCGGGACAGGGAGACTACGAGCAGTACTTC
TRBD1 | TRBJ1-5 | NA | TRBV24-1 | CATGSGTVSNQPQHF | TGTGCCACCGGTTCCGGGACAGTTAGCAATCAGCCCCAGCATTTT
NA | TRBJ1-2 | NA | TRBV14 | CASSQVSGNYGYTF | TGTGCCAGCAGCCAAGTGTCAGGGAACTATGGCTACACCTTC
NA | TRBJ1-4 | NA | TRBV19 | CASSIAGPNEKLFF | TGTGCCAGTAGTATCGCGGGACCTAATGAAAAACTGTTTTTT
NA | TRBJ2-5 | once | TRBV7-9 | CASSLRMLQTQETQYF | TGTGCCAGCAGCTTACGTATGTTACAGACACAAGAGACCCAGTACTTC
TRBD1 | TRBJ2-7 | NA | TRBV10-2 | CASTQGVTEQYF | TGCGCCAGCACACAGGGGGTGACCGAGCAGTACTTC
TRBD1 | TRBJ1-1 | NA | TRBV19 | CASMGQGLNTEAFF | TGTGCCAGTATGGGACAGGGGCTAAACACTGAAGCTTTCTTT
NA | TRBJ2-2 | NA | TRBV10-3 | CAISEGGQTGELFF | TGTGCCATCAGTGAGGGGGGCCAGACCGGGGAGCTGTTTTTT
NA | TRBJ2-1 | once | TRBV19 | CASSTDRLYNEQFF | TGTGCCAGTAGTACCGACAGGCTATACAATGAGCAGTTCTTC
NA | TRBJ2-3 | NA | TRBV21-1 | CASSKLAGVRDTQYF | TGTGCCAGCAGCAAACTGGCGGGGGTGAGGGATACGCAGTATTTT
TRBD1 | TRBJ2-7 | NA | TRBV7-6 | CASSSLAPGQGKYEQYF | TGTGCCAGCAGCTCTCTTGCCCCCGGACAGGGGAAATACGAGCAGTACTTC
NA | TRBJ1-5 | NA | TRBV6-6 | CASSYAGGSNQPQHF | TGTGCCAGCAGTTACGCCGGCGGTAGCAATCAGCCCCAGCATTTT
NA | TRBJ1-1 | NA | TRBV9 | CASSAFDRLNTEAFF | TGTGCCAGCAGCGCCTTTGACAGGTTGAACACTGAAGCTTTCTTT
TRBD1 | TRBJ1-4 | few | TRBV2 | CASSGTGSGQGAEKLFF | TGTGCCAGCAGTGGAACAGGGTCGGGGCAGGGGGCAGAAAAACTGTTTTTT
NA | TRBJ2-7 | NA | TRBV9 | CASSVGPGIEQYF | TGTGCCAGCAGCGTAGGACCAGGAATCGAGCAGTACTTC
NA | TRBJ1-1 | NA | TRBV4-2 | CASSNILEQGLNTEAFF | TGTGCCAGCAGCAACATCCTAGAGCAGGGTTTGAACACTGAAGCTTTCTTT
TRBD2 | TRBJ2-7 | few | TRBV15 | CATSNLAGRFSYEQYF | TGTGCCACCAGCAACCTAGCGGGCCGTTTCTCCTACGAGCAGTACTTC
NA | TRBJ1-2 | NA | TRBV19 | CASSMGRGYGYTF | TGTGCCAGTAGTATGGGCAGGGGATATGGCTACACCTTC
NA | TRBJ1-2 | NA | TRBV5-1 | CASSLEDRSFYGYTF | TGCGCCAGCAGCTTGGAGGACAGATCCTTCTATGGCTACACCTTC
NA | TRBJ2-3 | NA | TRBV4-1 | CASSQVTSTDTQYF | TGCGCCAGCAGCCAAGTTACTAGCACAGATACGCAGTATTTT
TRBD1 | TRBJ2-5 | once | TRBV29-1 | CSVEAGRGREETQYF | TGCAGCGTTGAAGCTGGCAGGGGGCGCGAAGAGACCCAGTACTTC
TRBD1 | TRBJ1-6 | NA | TRBV28 | CASSFQQGETSPLHF | TGTGCCAGCAGTTTCCAACAGGGGGAGACTTCACCCCTCCACTTT
TRBD1 | TRBJ1-1 | once | TRBV2 | CASRDRGNTEAFF | TGTGCCAGCAGAGACAGGGGAAACACTGAAGCTTTCTTT
NA | TRBJ2-3 | NA | TRBV4-2 | CASSQEIAISTDTQYF | TGTGCCAGCAGCCAAGAAATAGCCATTAGCACAGATACGCAGTATTTT
TRBD1 | TRBJ1-4 | NA | TRBV6-5 | CASRVTGGSEKLFF | TGTGCCAGCAGGGTCACAGGGGGAAGTGAAAAACTGTTTTTT
TRBD1 | TRBJ2-1 | NA | TRBV7-8 | CASSLPGQGYNEQFF | TGTGCCAGCAGCCTTCCGGGACAGGGCTACAATGAGCAGTTCTTC